Below, one T cell receptor (beta chain) is given with its context. Its antigen is still unknown. One base away there is no much larger clone; base qualities are not given. CD8 naive samples were CD45RO-negative cells positively selected for CCR7, giving a CD45RA+CCR7+ population that excluded TemRA cells. The donors were healthy, HIV-negative adults who had no recently reported acute infections or vaccinations. Every donor was a Caucasian adult residing in Nashville, Tennessee, USA. Blood was obtained by leukapheresis, after which PBMCs were separated by Ficoll-Histopaque density gradient centrifugation and cryopreserved in liquid nitrogen vapor phase. Analytical flow cytometry was used to check the purity and quantity of each magnetically sorted T cell population. Each sorted fraction had its genomic DNA isolated and then quantified by UV absorbance on a Nanodrop 2000c. The source of the sample is a study of shared clonotypes between healthy human individuals (dated by TCRdb to about 2020). Study-level background: The cohort included a few men and a couple of women between 18 and 49 years of age. For each donor, CD4 naive and CD4 memory were each run on three plates, CD8 naive on two plates, and CD8 memory on one plate. To estimate repertoire size and how much clonotype sharing occurs between individuals, the study deeply sequenced the blood TCR repertoires of roughly 5 healthy adults. Libraries were prepared and TCR repertoires were sequenced by different laboratories using diverse techniques, in order to increase sequencing depth and limit assay-specific biases. Per donor, leukapheresis produced somewhere between about 0.9 and 9.5 billion PBMCs.

The trim is 5 bases for V and 0 bases for J, with a gap of 10 bases between the germline ends. CDR1 is given as SNHLY and CDR2 as FYNNEI, both from the germline V gene. From the cysteine up to the phenylalanine, the CDR3 has a length of 14 residues. Just the 42-base CDR3 DNA is kept, in frame starting at base 1. Overall study outcomes, separate from this receptor: Because the study included a small number of donors, the genetic and exposure-history diversity represented was limited. Pairwise subsampling led to the expectation that sequencing depth would affect the degree of clonotype sharing among donors. Compared with non-shared clonotypes, clonotypes shared by all four sorted-subset donors had higher generation probabilities. Naive subsets generally had larger estimated clonotype richness than memory subsets. About 5% of naive CD4, 3.5% of naive CD8, about 2.5% of memory CD4, and more than 0.35% of memory CD8 clonotypes were shared across several donors. Sampling was restricted to blood, and TCR repertoires in tissues likely differ from the TCR repertoires found in blood. Even with the large sequencing depth, rarefaction of the sorted-subset datasets indicated that sequencing was incomplete.

TCR CDR3 regions were amplified from genomic DNA by multiplex PCR using the deep immunoSEQ assay. For each cell subset, the extracted genomic DNA was distributed evenly across all wells of several immunoSEQ 96-well plates, and each plate served as one replicate. Each replicate PCR for sorted subsets received about 200 ng genomic DNA, equal to about 30,000 T cell genomes. The purified libraries were quantified using a Qubit 3.0 fluorometer, sized with a Bioanalyzer 2100, and then quantified again using the KAPA Library Quantification kit. Each immunoSEQ 96-well plate was sequenced on its own single-read 150-cycle Illumina NextSeq 550 flow cell. On the study's bioinformatics: The immunoSEQ output contained only junctional sequences without quality scores, so filtering could not match that applied to full-length reads. To assign V/J genes and CDR3, sequences were annotated against IMGT germline references using PyIR, a Python wrapper for IgBLAST v1.9. Reads were removed for weak V/J assignments (E-value above 1e-6), missing CDR3, stop codons, out-of-frame junctions, or ambiguous translated residues. V3J clonotypes were defined by identical inferred V gene, J gene, and CDR3 amino acid sequence. Percentage overlap between repertoires was calculated by dividing the number of shared unique clonotypes by the size of the smaller repertoire. Richness of each repertoire was evaluated using RTK rarefaction, the Chao1 estimator, and Recon v2.1 estimates of unobserved clonotypes. Generation probabilities for all TCRbeta clonotypes obtained by the gDNA method from several donors were computed using OLGA. Here the immuneACCESS table is served through TCRdb, limited to in-frame sequences with V and J called. Missing clones are a known gap in these copies; in checked studies unresolved V genes cover under half, and the rest lacks a known reason. The DNA gave D and trimming, while V, J and clone size come from that table. The sample has more than 500,000 clones on record, approximately 96% of them singletons. About 0.11% of the sample is in the top ten clones.

In this chain, TRBV2 is recombined with TRBJ1-1; the D gene cannot be named for sure. The sample was naive CD8+ T cells sorted from blood. The cell subset or site label for this specimen denotes: CD45RA+CCR7+. This TCR derives from a woman aged 30 to 39 in good health. The sequenced DNA is TGTGCCAGCAGTTTCCATACCATGAACACTGAAGCTTTCTTT. Its protein is CASSFHTMNTEAFF.